Below are 32 T cell receptor beta chains sequenced from a single sample in a study of T cell clones after liver transplantation. Clones were sequenced by immunoSEQ multiplex PCR, and TCRdb holds only the in-frame ones, with some missing. The data contain some 70,000 clones, 80% of them seen just once; the ten biggest clones take up around 0.66%. The sequenced sample was CD4+ T cells from blood, obtained before liver transplant. These receptors were taken from a human donor who received a liver transplant.

This chain uses TRBV5-3 with TRBJ2-7, with 10 bases lining up with TRBD1. TRBV5-3 is recorded as an ORF, its role being uncertain. Losses at the gene ends were 8 bases for V and 4 bases for J; bases not matched to a gene: 3. The CDR3 loop spans 12 amino acids. This CDR3 is CASRDRGYEQYF. The CDR3 nucleotides read TGTGCCAGCCGGGACAGGGGTTACGAGCAGTACTTC.

The chain combines TRBV15 with TRBJ2-3; 7 positions match TRBD2. V shed 1 base, J shed 3 bases, and the junction held 7 bases outside the gene matches. Germline CDR1 reads LNHNV; CDR2 reads YYDKDF (reference sequence). The CDR3 is made up of 16 amino acids. As DNA, the CDR3 is TGTGCCACCAGCAGAGGGGGCGGGAGTCGAACAGATACGCAGTATTTT. Its translation is CATSRGGGSRTDTQYF.

V and J are TRBV5-1 and TRBJ2-6, with 7 bases identical to TRBD1. With 2 bases clipped from V and 2 bases from J, the junction kept 7 bases outside the gene matches. Looked up from germline, CDR1 is SGHRS and CDR2 is YFSETQ. This CDR3 region has 17 residues. The CDR3 nucleotides are TGCGCCAGCAGCTTTTACAGGGGAACCCCTGGGGCCAACGTCCTGACTTTC. Translating gives CASSFYRGTPGANVLTF.

This clone occurred once. V is TRBV9 and J is TRBJ2-2; D is ambiguous. Germline values: CDR1 SGDLS, CDR2 YYNGEE. Trimming cost V 5 bases and J 5 bases, with 16 bases left between them. The CDR3 spans 15 residues. DNA of the CDR3: TGTGCCAGCAGGGAAGGATTAGGCTTGACCGGGGAGCTGTTTTTT. Amino acid sequence: CASREGLGLTGELFF.

The rearrangement joins TRBV9 to TRBJ2-3; D is undetermined. Trimming removed 3 bases at V and 2 bases at J, with 10 bases between. Germline V gives CDR1 SGDLS, CDR2 YYNGEE. The CDR3 runs 14 residues. The CDR3 protein is CASSAPGPTDTQYF. In nucleotides, the CDR3 is TGTGCCAGCAGCGCCCCCGGGCCCACAGATACGCAGTATTTT.

The rearrangement links TRBV28 to TRBJ2-7, with a tentative D call TRBD1 (6 bases). The length of the CDR3 is 13 residues. Trimming took off 5 bases at V and 2 bases at J, with 10 bases between the two ends. Germline lookup yields CDR1 MDHEN and CDR2 SYDVKM. This CDR3 reads CASSPGQTYEQYF. The CDR3 nucleotides read TGTGCCAGCAGTCCCGGACAGACCTACGAGCAGTACTTC. Looking up the rest from reference TRBV28 and TRBJ2-7 gives the full variable domain: DVKVTQSSRYLVKRTGEKVFLECVQDMDHENMFWYRQDPGLGLRLIYFSYDVKMKEKGDIPEGYSVSREKKERFSLILESASTNQTSMYLCASSPGQTYEQYFGPGTRLTVT.

The rearrangement joins TRBV7-2 to TRBJ1-3, with D hard to call. CDR3 length: 14 residues. Trimming took off 5 bases at V and 4 bases at J, with 12 bases between the two ends. Germline values: CDR1 SGHTA, CDR2 FQGNSA. CDR3 sequence: CASSPLGPGNTIYF. CDR3 nucleotides: TGTGCCAGCAGCCCACTGGGCCCAGGAAACACCATATATTTT.

The chain combines TRBV6-6 with TRBJ2-7, with a weak D call TRBD2 (7 bases). V lost 5 bases and J 7 bases, leaving 15 bases between the germline ends. The CDR3 sequence is 13 residues long. Germline V gene sequence: CDR1 MNHNY, CDR2 SVGAGI (reference sequence). The CDR3 region is CASSIGGAGEQYF. CDR3 nucleotides: TGTGCCAGCAGTATAGGGGGGGCGGGGGAGCAGTACTTC.

This clone was seen only once. The rearrangement uses TRBV19 and TRBJ2-1, with D maybe TRBD1 (5 bases). There are 13 residues in the CDR3. Germline V gene lookup returns CDR1 LNHDA and CDR2 SQIVND (reference sequence). Trimming left V 5 bases short and J 5 bases short, with 10 bases between. The CDR3 sequence: CASSSQGDNEQFF. The DNA of the CDR3 is TGTGCCAGTAGTTCTCAAGGGGACAATGAGCAGTTCTTC.

This clone was seen once. The chain is built from TRBV19 and TRBJ2-1; 9 nucleotides align to TRBD2. The ends lost 8 bases at V and 2 bases at J; junction bases unmatched: 10. Looked up from germline, CDR1 is LNHDA and CDR2 is SQIVND (reference sequence). The CDR3 sequence is 16 residues long. The CDR3 coding sequence is TGTGCCAGTTCTGGGCGGGAGGGTTCGCCCTACAATGAGCAGTTCTTC. Its protein product is CASSGREGSPYNEQFF.

V and J are TRBV11-2 and TRBJ2-7; D uncertain. Trimming removed 1 base from V and 7 bases from J, with 11 bases in between. The CDR3 consists of 13 residues. Germline V CDR1 and CDR2: SGHAT, FQNNGV. CDR3 DNA: TGTGCCAGCAGCTTAGGTCTAAATGGGGAGCAGTACTTC. It codes for CASSLGLNGEQYF.

This sequence joins TRBV5-6 and TRBJ1-4, with TRBD1 as a possible D gene (6 bases). CDR1 SGHDT and CDR2 YYEEEE come from the germline V gene. V dropped 3 bases and J dropped 8 bases, with 20 bases sitting between them. CDR3 length equals 16 residues. The CDR3 DNA reads as TGTGCCAGCAGCTCCTCGGGGGCAGGGAGCCGCGAAAAACTGTTTTTT. Amino acids: CASSSSGAGSREKLFF.

The chain employs TRBV5-6 and TRBJ2-2; maybe TRBD1 (5 bases). The CDR3 is 15 amino acids. Trimming removed 1 base from V and 6 bases from J, with 13 bases in between. The germline CDR1 and CDR2 sequences are SGHDT and YYEEEE. The CDR3 loop is CASSLPIGVAGELFF. CDR3 bases: TGTGCCAGCAGCTTGCCGATAGGGGTCGCCGGGGAGCTGTTTTTT.

CDR3 region: CASSLGLGRANGGEQFF. CDR3 sequence (DNA): TGTGCCAGCAGCTTAGGCCTCGGGAGGGCCAACGGGGGGGAGCAGTTCTTC. V and J are TRBV7-9 and TRBJ2-1; 8 bases are a match to TRBD2. The CDR3 runs 17 residues. Looked up from germline, CDR1 is SEHNR and CDR2 is FQNEAQ (reference sequence). Trimming took 1 base from V and 10 from J; bases not matched to a gene: 15.

The rearrangement uses TRBV7-2 and TRBJ1-1; TRBD1 aligns across 7 bases. Germline assignment: CDR1 SGHTA and CDR2 FQGNSA. V gave up 6 bases and J gave up 7 bases; unmatched junction bases: 5. There are 12 residues in the CDR3. CDR3 sequence: CASSTQGLEAFF. The CDR3 region has the DNA TGTGCCAGCAGTACACAGGGGCTTGAAGCTTTCTTT.

As regards this clone: Other DNA sequences in the same sample also yield this CDR3. This rearrangement joins TRBV5-1 to TRBJ1-4, with D perhaps TRBD1 (5 bases). The CDR3 is made up of 14 amino acids. Looked up from germline, CDR1 is SGHRS and CDR2 is YFSETQ. Trimming shortened V by 0 bases and J by 8 bases, and 11 bases separated the two germline ends. The CDR3 nucleotides read TGCGCCAGCAGCTTGGGCCAGGGAGCCGAAAAACTGTTTTTT. Amino acid sequence: CASSLGQGAEKLFF.

The V call is TRBV7-2, the J call TRBJ2-7; TRBD2 matches at 7 bases. The germline gives CDR1 SGHTA, CDR2 FQGNSA. V shed 4 bases and J 2 bases; nucleotides not matched to a gene: 8. The CDR3 covers 15 residues. The CDR3 region is CASSSGGGLTYEQYF. CDR3 nucleotides: TGTGCCAGCAGCTCTGGGGGGGGTCTAACCTACGAGCAGTACTTC.

CDR3 loop: CATSIGTPSSYEQYF. CDR3 DNA: TGTGCCACCAGCATCGGGACACCCAGCTCCTACGAGCAGTACTTC. The gene calls are TRBV15 and TRBJ2-7; perhaps TRBD1 as D (6 bases). CDR3 size: 15 residues. The ends were cut back, 4 bases at V and 0 bases at J, with 13 bases in the middle. Germline values: CDR1 LNHNV, CDR2 YYDKDF (reference sequence).

The chain combines TRBV4-3 with TRBJ1-4; no firm D call. Deletions cut 1 base from V and 5 bases from J, with 11 bases between. The V gene's germline CDR1 is LGHNA and CDR2 YSLEER. The CDR3 runs 15 residues. The CDR3 protein is CASSQVDTRNEKLFF. The CDR3 region has the DNA TGCGCCAGCAGCCAAGTCGACACCAGAAATGAAAAACTGTTTTTT.

The chain carries TRBV18 and TRBJ1-4, with 8 bases that match TRBD1. The CDR3 is 17 amino acids. V trimming: 0 bases; J trimming: 2 bases; junction bases outside the gene matches: 5. CDR1 is KGHSH, CDR2 LQKENI, per germline. The CDR3 sequence: CASSPPNRGGTNEKLFF. The CDR3 nucleotides are TGTGCCAGCTCACCACCAAACAGGGGGGGCACTAATGAAAAACTGTTTTTT.

The chain carries TRBV29-1 and TRBJ2-5; no clear D. The CDR3 spans 12 residues. Trimming stripped 6 bases from V and 5 bases from J, with 13 bases between. The germline gives CDR1 SQVTM, CDR2 ANQGSEA. The CDR3 bases are TGCAGCGTGGGTTGGGATATCGAGACCCAGTACTTC. It is translated as CSVGWDIETQYF.

The CDR3 loop is CASSLAGRNTGELFF. In nucleotides, the CDR3 is TGTGCCAGCAGCTTAGCAGGGAGGAACACCGGGGAGCTGTTTTTT. The chain carries TRBV7-3 and TRBJ2-2; D could derive from TRBD1 or TRBD2 (5 bases each). This CDR3 comprises 15 residues. V lost 2 bases to trimming and J lost 1 base, with 8 bases between them. CDR1 and CDR2 from the germline V gene are SGHTA and FQGTGA.

The V call is TRBV28, the J call TRBJ2-1; tentatively, D is TRBD2 (6 bases). V lost 5 bases and J lost 7, with 18 bases in between. This CDR3 is built from 15 residues. Germline CDR1 reads MDHEN; CDR2 reads SYDVKM. The CDR3: CASSAGTLGGNEQFF. The CDR3 nucleotides read TGTGCCAGCAGTGCCGGGACCCTCGGAGGGAATGAGCAGTTCTTC.

The chain employs TRBV11-2 and TRBJ1-2; D possibly corresponds to TRBD1 (5 bases). Trimming took off 3 bases at V and 7 bases at J, with 15 bases between the two ends. Germline values: CDR1 SGHAT, CDR2 FQNNGV. The CDR3 extends over 14 amino acids. The CDR3 is CASSFPREVFGYTF. The CDR3 DNA sequence: TGTGCCAGCAGCTTCCCCAGGGAGGTCTTTGGCTACACCTTC.

This chain joins TRBV2 and TRBJ2-1; TRBD2 matches at 9 bases. Germline V gene lookup returns CDR1 SNHLY and CDR2 FYNNEI. The CDR3 runs to 14 residues. With 8 bases clipped from V and 7 bases from J, the junction kept 9 bases outside the gene matches. The CDR3 loop reads CASVRLAEGNEQFF. CDR3 nucleotides: TGTGCCAGCGTTAGACTAGCGGAGGGTAATGAGCAGTTCTTC. The full variable domain, its missing parts supplied by reference TRBV2 and TRBJ2-1, is EPEVTQTPSHQVTQMGQEVILRCVPISNHLYFYWYRQILGQKVEFLVSFYNNEISEKSEIFDDQFSVERPDGSNFTLKIRSTKLEDSAMYFCASVRLAEGNEQFFGPGTRLTVL.

The V call is TRBV10-1, the J call TRBJ1-1; D possibly corresponds to TRBD1 (5 bases). CDR1 is WNHNN, CDR2 SYGVQD, per germline (reference sequence). This CDR3 region has 13 residues. With 6 bases removed from V and 2 bases from J, the gap between germline ends came to 10 bases. CDR3 amino acids: CASSKGYNTEAFF. CDR3 in DNA: TGCGCCAGCAGCAAGGGGTACAACACTGAAGCTTTCTTT.

This chain joins TRBV6-4 and TRBJ1-5; weak D call: TRBD1 (5 bases). The V gene lost 11 bases and the J gene lost 0 bases, with 20 bases spanning the gap. In germline, CDR1 is MRHNA, CDR2 SNTAGT. CDR3 size: 16 residues. Here the CDR3 DNA reads TGTGCCGGGTGGTGGGGCCAACCACCTAGCAATCAGCCCCAGCATTTT. It encodes CAGWWGQPPSNQPQHF.

This clone was seen only once. The J gene is TRBJ2-7, the V gene TRBV5-1; 8 bases align to TRBD2. Germline-derived CDR1 and CDR2 are SGHRS and YFSETQ. This CDR3 has 14 amino acids. V lost 4 bases to trimming and J lost 0 bases; unmatched junction nucleotides: 3. For the CDR3, the DNA is TGCGCCAGCAGCCCAAGCGGGAGCTCCTACGAGCAGTACTTC. It codes for CASSPSGSSYEQYF.

This clone was picked up one time. The chain recombines TRBV7-9 with TRBJ1-3, with D possibly being TRBD1 (5 bases). In germline, CDR1 is SEHNR, CDR2 FQNEAQ (reference sequence). This CDR3 region has 15 residues. V gave up 5 bases and J gave up 3 bases, with 14 bases separating them. CDR3 DNA sequence: TGTGCCAGCAGCATCAGGGAAGGCTTTGGAAACACCATATATTTT. It yields the protein CASSIREGFGNTIYF.

The chain combines TRBV7-8 with TRBJ1-1; tentative D call: TRBD1 (5 bases). The CDR3 has 13 amino acids. V lost 7 bases and J 1 base, leaving 10 bases between the germline ends. The V gene's germline CDR1 is SGHVS and CDR2 FQNEAQ. As DNA, the CDR3 is TGTGCCAGCAATCTCCAGGGGAACACTGAAGCTTTCTTT. Protein product: CASNLQGNTEAFF.

This clone was seen only a few times. The V call is TRBV27, the J call TRBJ2-7, with a weak D call TRBD2 (5 bases). The V end lost 3 bases, the J end lost 2 bases, and 14 bases lay between the germline ends. The CDR3 loop spans 15 amino acids. In germline, CDR1 is MNHEY, CDR2 SMNVEV (reference sequence). For the CDR3, the DNA is TGTGCCAGCAGTTTTGGGCCTAAGCGGCCCTACGAGCAGTACTTC. This encodes CASSFGPKRPYEQYF.

This sequence joins TRBV27 and TRBJ2-3; a weak D match, TRBD1 (6 bases). This CDR3 has 17 amino acids. Germline-derived CDR1 and CDR2 are MNHEY and SMNVEV (reference sequence). Trimming stripped 7 bases from V and 0 bases from J, with 20 bases between. CDR3 region: CASTRFGTPYSTDTQYF. The CDR3 DNA reads TGTGCCAGCACCCGATTCGGGACACCCTATAGCACAGATACGCAGTATTTT.